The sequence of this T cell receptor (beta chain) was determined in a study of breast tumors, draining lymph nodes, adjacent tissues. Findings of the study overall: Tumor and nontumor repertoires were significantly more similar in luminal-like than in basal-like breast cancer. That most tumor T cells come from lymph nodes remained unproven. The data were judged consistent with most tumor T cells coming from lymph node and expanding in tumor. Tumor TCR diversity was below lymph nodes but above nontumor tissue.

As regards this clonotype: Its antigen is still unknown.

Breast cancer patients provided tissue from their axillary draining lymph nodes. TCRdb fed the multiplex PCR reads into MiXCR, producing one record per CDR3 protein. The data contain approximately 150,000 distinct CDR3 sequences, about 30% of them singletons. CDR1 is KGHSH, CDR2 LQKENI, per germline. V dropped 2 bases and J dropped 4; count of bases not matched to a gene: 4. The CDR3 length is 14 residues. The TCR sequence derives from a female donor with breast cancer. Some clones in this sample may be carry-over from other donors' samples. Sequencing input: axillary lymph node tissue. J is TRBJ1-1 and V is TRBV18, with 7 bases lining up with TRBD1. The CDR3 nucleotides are TGTGCCAGCTCACCAAGGACAGGTACCACTGAAGCTTTCTTT. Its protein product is CASSPRTGTTEAFF.